This entry is about one T cell receptor (beta chain). This specimen comes from a study of blood T cell repertoires in COVID-19. Study-wide background: Samples representing acute and convalescent COVID-19 were sourced from the United States, Italy and Spain.

Trimming stripped 2 bases from V and 2 bases from J, with 11 bases between. CDR3 length: 15 residues. Looked up from germline, CDR1 is SGDLS and CDR2 is YYNGEE. The table came from immunoSEQ multiplex PCR; TCRdb's copy has only in-frame clones and leaves some out. This table holds about 380,000 clones, about 80% found once. The sequenced sample consisted of peripheral blood. The chain employs TRBV9 and TRBJ2-1; tentative D call: TRBD2 (5 bases). This sequence originates from a human donor with acute or convalescent COVID-19. The donor label of this sample is uncertain. As DNA, the CDR3 is TGTGCCAGCAGCGTTCGGACTTCCACCTACAATGAGCAGTTCTTC. Its protein product is CASSVRTSTYNEQFF.